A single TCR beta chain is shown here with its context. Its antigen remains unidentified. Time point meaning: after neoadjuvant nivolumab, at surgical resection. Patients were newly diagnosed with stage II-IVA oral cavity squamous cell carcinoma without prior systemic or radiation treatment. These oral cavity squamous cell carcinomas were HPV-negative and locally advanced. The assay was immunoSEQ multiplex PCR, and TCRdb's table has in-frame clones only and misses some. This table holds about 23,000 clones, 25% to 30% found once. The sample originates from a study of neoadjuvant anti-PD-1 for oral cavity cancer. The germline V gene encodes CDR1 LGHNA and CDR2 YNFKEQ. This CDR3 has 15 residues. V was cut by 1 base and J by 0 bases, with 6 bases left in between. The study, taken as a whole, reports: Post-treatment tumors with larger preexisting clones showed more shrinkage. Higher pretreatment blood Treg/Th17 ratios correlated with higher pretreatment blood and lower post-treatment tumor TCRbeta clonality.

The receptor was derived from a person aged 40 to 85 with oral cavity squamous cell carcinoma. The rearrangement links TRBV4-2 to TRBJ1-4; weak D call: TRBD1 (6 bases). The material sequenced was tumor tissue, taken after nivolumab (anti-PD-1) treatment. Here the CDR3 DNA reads TGTGCCAGCAGCCAAGGGACAGCAACTAATGAAAAACTGTTTTTT. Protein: CASSQGTATNEKLFF.